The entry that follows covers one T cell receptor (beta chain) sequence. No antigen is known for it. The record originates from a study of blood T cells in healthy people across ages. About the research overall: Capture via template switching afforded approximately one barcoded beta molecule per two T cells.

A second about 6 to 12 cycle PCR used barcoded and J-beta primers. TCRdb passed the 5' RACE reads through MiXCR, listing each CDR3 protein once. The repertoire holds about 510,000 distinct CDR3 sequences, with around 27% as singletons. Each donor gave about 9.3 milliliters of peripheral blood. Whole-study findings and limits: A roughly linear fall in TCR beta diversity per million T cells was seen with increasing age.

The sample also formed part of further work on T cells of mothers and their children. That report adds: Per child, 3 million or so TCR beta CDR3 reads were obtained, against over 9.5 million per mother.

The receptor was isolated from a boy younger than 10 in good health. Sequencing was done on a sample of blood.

For the CDR3, the DNA is TGTGCCAGCAGTGATCAAAAGGGGCGGGGGCACTCCTACAATGAGCAGTTCTTC. Amino acids: CASSDQKGRGHSYNEQFF. V is TRBV25-1 and J is TRBJ2-1; D may be TRBD2 (7 bases). V lost 3 bases and J lost 0, with 18 bases in between. The germline V gene encodes CDR1 MGHDK and CDR2 SYGVNS. The CDR3 consists of 18 residues.